Sequencing of this T cell receptor (beta chain) was carried out in a study of vaccination effects on CD4 cells after COVID-19. About the study: Everyone in the study got two shots of either the BNT162b2 or mRNA-1273 vaccine. Points from the study as a whole: Relatively few convalescent patients took part in the study, which had no early post-infection timepoints. There was marked clonal contraction among infection- and vaccine-induced clones late after vaccination.

To note about this clone: Its antigen is still unknown.

Clones were sequenced by immunoSEQ multiplex PCR, and TCRdb holds only the in-frame ones, with some missing. The sample lists approximately 21,000 clones, 55% to 75% seen once, with around 10% in the top ten. Prior to sequencing, the ViraFEST assay stimulated PBMC with viral peptide pools, which expanded the antigen-specific CD4+ T cells. Culturing for about ten days preceded CD4+ T cell isolation. Neither prior SARS-CoV-2 infection nor positive nucleocapsid antibodies were present in the vaccine recipients. Culturing of 1.5 million to 2.5 million PBMC per well took place with roughly 10 IU/ml IL-2 and around 10 ug/ml peptides. The V end lost 6 bases, the J end lost 6 bases, and 15 bases lay between the germline ends. This CDR3 is built from 14 residues. CDR1 and CDR2 (germline): LNHDA, SQIVND (reference sequence).

The sequences come from CD4+ T cells from PBMCs cultured with HCoV-NL63 spike peptides, collected before COVID-19 vaccination. The chain recombines TRBV19 with TRBJ1-5, with D hard to call. This TCR was recovered from a human donor who received a COVID-19 vaccine. The CDR3 is CASSPVGEVQPQHF. Written as DNA, the CDR3 is TGTGCCAGTAGCCCAGTGGGTGAGGTTCAGCCCCAGCATTTT.